These 15 T cell receptor beta chains originate from one sample sequenced in a study of blood T cells in healthy people across ages. Using a J-beta primer mix together with a sample-barcoded 5' primer, a second PCR was run for about 6 to 12 cycles. Each CDR3 protein gets one entry after TCRdb re-called the 5' RACE reads with MiXCR. The sample contains fewer than 800,000 distinct CDR3 sequences, around 49% of which appear only once. The sequenced sample consisted of blood. The source of these receptors is a woman aged 60 to 75 in good health.

This chain uses TRBV2 with TRBJ2-7, with TRBD1 as a possible D gene (5 bases). Germline loops: CDR1 SNHLY, CDR2 FYNNEI. The CDR3 runs to 14 residues. Trimming took 2 bases from V and 6 from J, leaving 14 bases between them. This chain's CDR3 is CASSEQGFGSEQYF. DNA of the CDR3: TGTGCCAGCAGTGAACAGGGTTTTGGAAGCGAGCAGTACTTC.

This clonotype has only a few counts. V usage is TRBV15 and J usage is TRBJ2-7, with D possibly matching TRBD2 (5 bases). CDR3 length: 15 residues. Looked up from germline, CDR1 is LNHNV and CDR2 is YYDKDF (reference sequence). V shed 0 bases and J shed 2 bases, with 11 bases lying between them. The CDR3 protein is CATSRDRSGTYEQYF. For the CDR3, the DNA is TGTGCCACCAGCAGAGATCGTTCCGGGACCTACGAGCAGTACTTC.

A note on this clonotype: The junction departs from germline at one end; a sequencing error may be responsible. This chain links TRBV9 with TRBJ2-1, with 11 positions matching TRBD2. This CDR3 region has 18 residues. Germline V lookup: CDR1 SGDLS, CDR2 YYNGEE. CDR3 loop: CAGSAPTSGNGFQETQFF. The CDR3 nucleotides are TGTGCCGGCAGCGCCCCGACTAGCGGGAACGGGTTTCAAGAGACCCAGTTCTTC.

The J gene is TRBJ2-5, the V gene TRBV7-2; TRBD2 aligns across 14 bases. The J call may not be correct, given that the DNA end is closer to TRBJ2-7. Per germline, CDR1 SGHTA and CDR2 FQGNSA. This CDR3 is built from 15 residues. The CDR3 is CASRVTSGRAHEQYF. In nucleotides, the CDR3 is TGTGCCAGCAGGGTGACTAGCGGGAGGGCCCACGAGCAGTACTTC.

This clonotype was seen more than once but under ten times. This chain links TRBV20-1 with TRBJ1-2; 7 nucleotides match TRBD1. The CDR3 extends over 14 amino acids. Germline V CDR1 and CDR2: DFQATT, SNEGSKA (reference sequence). The junction had 9 bases not matched to a gene; V was cut back by 5 bases and J by 3 bases. CDR3 amino acids: CSAPRQGLDYGYTF. CDR3 DNA sequence: TGCAGTGCTCCGCGACAGGGTTTGGACTATGGCTACACCTTC.

This clonotype was picked up many times. The rearrangement links TRBV7-3 to TRBJ2-3, with D unresolved. CDR3 size: 13 residues. Germline CDR1 SGHTA, CDR2 FQGTGA. Trimming stripped 4 bases from V and 2 bases from J, with 7 bases between. Here the CDR3 reads CASSSTNTDTQYF. CDR3 nucleotides: TGTGCCAGCAGCTCAACTAACACAGATACGCAGTATTTT.

The V gene is TRBV3-1, the J gene TRBJ2-7; 10 nucleotides align to TRBD2. The CDR3 sequence is 15 residues long. Losses at the gene ends were 1 base for V and 5 bases for J; bases not matched to a gene: 5. Germline V gene lookup returns CDR1 LGHDT and CDR2 YNNKEL (reference sequence). CDR3: CASSQGASGRNEQYF. DNA of the CDR3: TGTGCCAGCAGCCAAGGGGCTAGCGGGAGAAACGAGCAGTACTTC.

This clonotype was found a few times. This rearrangement joins TRBV7-9 to TRBJ2-7; TRBD1 matches 7 bases. Trimming cost V 5 bases and J 2 bases; bases outside gene matches: 3. The CDR3 has 13 residues. CDR1 is SEHNR, CDR2 FQNEAQ, per germline (reference sequence). In nucleotides, the CDR3 is TGTGCCAGCAGCGACAGGGTGGCCTACGAGCAGTACTTC. Translated, it gives CASSDRVAYEQYF.

This rearrangement joins TRBV4-2 to TRBJ2-2, with 8 nucleotides matching TRBD1. The CDR3 spans 15 residues. Germline V lookup: CDR1 LGHNA, CDR2 YNFKEQ. With V trimmed by 2 bases and J by 6 bases, 5 bases remained unmatched. In DNA form, the CDR3 reads TGTGCCAGCAGCCAAAACCAGGGGGCCTCCGGGGAGCTGTTTTTT. It specifies CASSQNQGASGELFF.

This clonotype has more than one count but fewer than ten. J is TRBJ1-2 and V is TRBV7-9, with D tentatively TRBD1 (5 bases). This CDR3 is built from 14 residues. Trimming stripped 0 bases from V and 2 bases from J, with 7 bases between. The germline CDR1 and CDR2 sequences are SEHNR and FQNEAQ (reference sequence). CDR3 bases: TGTGCCAGCAGCTTAGCCGGGGGGAACTATGGCTACACCTTC. This sequence encodes CASSLAGGNYGYTF.

At least ten counts were recorded for this clonotype. V and J are TRBV11-2 and TRBJ2-7, with D maybe TRBD1 (6 bases). V lost 1 base and J lost 4, with 14 bases in between. This CDR3 comprises 15 residues. Germline lookup yields CDR1 SGHAT and CDR2 FQNNGV. The CDR3 protein is CASSLGSGGGYEQYF. The CDR3 DNA follows: TGTGCCAGCAGCTTAGGTTCTGGGGGCGGGTACGAGCAGTACTTC.

This sequence joins TRBV7-2 and TRBJ2-1; either TRBD1 or TRBD2 may fit D (5 bases each). The CDR3 covers 16 residues. V was trimmed by 5 bases and J by 6 bases, leaving 20 bases between them. The germline V gene encodes CDR1 SGHTA and CDR2 FQGNSA. In DNA form, the CDR3 reads TGTGCCAGCAGCACTAGGGGAAGACCGGTCCTCAATGAGCAGTTCTTC. As protein: CASSTRGRPVLNEQFF.

This clonotype has only a few counts. The chain couples TRBV4-1 to TRBJ2-1, with D unresolved. There are 15 residues in the CDR3. Trimming pared 1 base from V and 1 base from J, leaving 8 bases between. The germline V gene encodes CDR1 MGHRA and CDR2 YSYEKL. DNA for the CDR3: TGCGCCAGCAGCCAAGGGCAAACTTCCTACAATGAGCAGTTCTTC. Its translation is CASSQGQTSYNEQFF.

The gene calls are TRBV19 and TRBJ2-3, with 7 bases aligning to TRBD1. The V gene end was trimmed by 3 bases and the J gene end by 2 bases; junction bases not matched to a gene: 2. The CDR3 runs 14 residues. Germline lookup yields CDR1 LNHDA and CDR2 SQIVND (reference sequence). CDR3 in amino acids: CASSMTGTTDTQYF. In DNA, the CDR3 is TGTGCCAGTAGTATGACAGGGACCACAGATACGCAGTATTTT.

The gene calls are TRBV28 and TRBJ1-4; possible D gene TRBD1, 5 bases. Germline values: CDR1 MDHEN, CDR2 SYDVKM. The CDR3 totals 14 residues. With 6 bases removed from V and 7 bases from J, the gap between germline ends came to 15 bases. CDR3 nucleotides: TGTGCCAGCAGAGGAGGGACCCTAGGTGAAAAACTGTTTTTT. Encoded protein: CASRGGTLGEKLFF.